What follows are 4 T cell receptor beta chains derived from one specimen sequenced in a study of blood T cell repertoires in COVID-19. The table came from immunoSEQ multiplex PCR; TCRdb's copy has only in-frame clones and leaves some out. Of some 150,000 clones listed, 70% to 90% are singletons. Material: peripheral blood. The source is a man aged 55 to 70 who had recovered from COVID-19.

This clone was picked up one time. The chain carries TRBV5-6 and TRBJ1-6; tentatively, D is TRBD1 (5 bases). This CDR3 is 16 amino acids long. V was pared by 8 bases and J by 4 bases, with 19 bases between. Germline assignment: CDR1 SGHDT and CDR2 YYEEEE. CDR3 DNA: TGTGCCAGTCAGGACACGGGACTAATTTATAATTCACCCCTCCACTTT. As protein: CASQDTGLIYNSPLHF.

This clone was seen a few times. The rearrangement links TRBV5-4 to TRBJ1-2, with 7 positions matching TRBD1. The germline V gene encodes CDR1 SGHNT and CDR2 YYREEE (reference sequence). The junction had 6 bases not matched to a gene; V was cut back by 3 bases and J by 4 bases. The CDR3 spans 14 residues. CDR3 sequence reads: CASSYEGQFYGYTF. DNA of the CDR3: TGTGCCAGCAGCTACGAGGGACAGTTCTATGGCTACACCTTC. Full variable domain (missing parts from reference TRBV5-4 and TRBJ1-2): ETGVTQSPTHLIKTRGQQVTLRCSSQSGHNTVSWYQQALGQGPQFIFQYYREEENGRGNFPPRFSGLQFPNYSSELNVNALELDDSALYLCASSYEGQFYGYTFGSGTRLTVV.

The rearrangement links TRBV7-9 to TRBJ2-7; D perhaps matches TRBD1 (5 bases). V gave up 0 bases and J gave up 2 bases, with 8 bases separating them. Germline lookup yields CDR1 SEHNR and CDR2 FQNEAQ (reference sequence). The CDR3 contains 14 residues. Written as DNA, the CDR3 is TGTGCCAGCAGCTTAGCGGGGCAGGCCTACGAGCAGTACTTC. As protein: CASSLAGQAYEQYF. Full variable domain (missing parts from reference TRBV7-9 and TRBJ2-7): DTGVSQNPRHKITKRGQNVTFRCDPISEHNRLYWYRQTLGQGPEFLTYFQNEAQLEKSRLLSDRFSAERPKGSFSTLEIQRTEQGDSAMYLCASSLAGQAYEQYFGPGTRLTVT.

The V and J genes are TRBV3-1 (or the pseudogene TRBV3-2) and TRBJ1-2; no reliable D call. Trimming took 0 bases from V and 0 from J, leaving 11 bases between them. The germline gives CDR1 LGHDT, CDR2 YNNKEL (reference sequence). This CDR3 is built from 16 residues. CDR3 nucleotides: TGTGCCAGCAGCCAAGATCCCCCCCAATCTAACTATGGCTACACCTTC. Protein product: CASSQDPPQSNYGYTF.